What follows are 14 T cell receptor beta chains derived from one specimen sequenced in a study of response to subunit inactivated influenza vaccine. TCRdb called the RT-PCR reads again in MiXCR, with one record for every CDR3 protein. The data contain 500,000 or so distinct CDR3 sequences, more than 15% of them singletons. The specimen was CD4+ T cells sorted from PBMCs, collected roughly 24 months after vaccination. The receptors were sampled from a man aged 50-75 years who received an inactivated influenza vaccine.

This clonotype was counted a few times. The genes are TRBV10-2 and TRBJ1-1, with D possibly being TRBD1 (5 bases). The CDR3 length is 11 residues. Per the germline V gene, CDR1 is WSHSY and CDR2 is SAAADI. The germline V and J ends were trimmed by 2 bases and 10 bases, with 8 bases remaining between them. CDR3 amino acids: CASSEVRGAFF. The CDR3 DNA follows: TGCGCCAGCAGTGAGGTAAGGGGAGCTTTCTTT.

The J gene is TRBJ2-2, the V gene TRBV5-1; 10 nucleotides agree with TRBD1. Trimming took 4 bases from V and 3 from J; bases not matched to a gene: 9. Germline V CDR1 and CDR2: SGHRS, YFSETQ. This CDR3 comprises 17 residues. DNA of the CDR3: TGCGCCAGCAGCCAGGGACAGGGGAGTTTTGACACCGGGGAGCTGTTTTTT. Residues: CASSQGQGSFDTGELFF.

This clonotype was detected a few times. The chain employs TRBV20-1 and TRBJ1-2, with TRBD1 as a possible D gene (5 bases). The CDR3 covers 13 residues. Germline assignment: CDR1 DFQATT and CDR2 SNEGSKA (reference sequence). V lost 5 bases and J 8 bases, leaving 18 bases between the germline ends. The CDR3 protein is CSAPSNSRGGYTF. As DNA, the CDR3 is TGCAGTGCTCCGAGTAATTCGCGGGGGGGCTACACCTTC.

This clonotype was detected only a few times. The CDR3 spells CASSLVVTSGAPSYNEQFF. The CDR3 DNA sequence: TGTGCCAGCAGCTTAGTTGTGACTAGCGGGGCCCCCTCCTACAATGAGCAGTTCTTC. This rearrangement joins TRBV11-2 to TRBJ2-1; TRBD2 matches 11 bases. The CDR3 loop spans 19 amino acids. Per the germline V gene, CDR1 is SGHAT and CDR2 is FQNNGV. The V and J ends lost 1 base and 0 bases, in that order; junction bases with no gene match: 8.

A few counts support this clonotype. V is TRBV7-9 and J is TRBJ1-1; D not certain. V dropped 4 bases and J dropped 1 base, with 13 bases sitting between them. This CDR3 region has 15 residues. Looked up from germline, CDR1 is SEHNR and CDR2 is FQNEAQ (reference sequence). CDR3: CASSSSGRKNTEAFF. CDR3 bases: TGTGCCAGCAGCTCAAGCGGACGGAAGAACACTGAAGCTTTCTTT. Based on the CDR3 plus reference TRBV7-9 and TRBJ1-1, the full variable domain is DTGVSQNPRHKITKRGQNVTFRCDPISEHNRLYWYRQTLGQGPEFLTYFQNEAQLEKSRLLSDRFSAERPKGSFSTLEIQRTEQGDSAMYLCASSSSGRKNTEAFFGQGTRLTVV.

This clonotype was observed a handful of times. This sequence joins TRBV5-1 and TRBJ2-7; 9 bases are a match to TRBD2. The germline V gene encodes CDR1 SGHRS and CDR2 YFSETQ. V lost 5 bases and J lost 2; bases outside the gene matches: 11. The CDR3 extends over 16 amino acids. CDR3 sequence (DNA): TGCGCCAGCAGTTTAGGTCCAGCGGGAGGCCCCTACGAGCAGTACTTC. Translation gives CASSLGPAGGPYEQYF.

The rearrangement links TRBV20-1 to TRBJ2-3, with 7 bases fitting TRBD1. Germline CDR1 is DFQATT and CDR2 is SNEGSKA (reference sequence). The CDR3 extends over 14 amino acids. V lost 5 bases and J lost 8; bases outside the gene matches: 13. In DNA, the CDR3 is TGCAGTGCTGTGCGACAGGGAATTCATCTTACGCAGTATTTT. Translated: CSAVRQGIHLTQYF.

V gene TRBV29-1 combines with J gene TRBJ2-5; D ambiguous. This CDR3 spans 12 amino acids. V was shortened by 4 bases and J by 5 bases, with 11 bases between the two germline ends. The germline CDR1 and CDR2 sequences are SQVTM and ANQGSEA. Here the CDR3 reads CSVAGLRETQYF. Here the CDR3 DNA reads TGCAGCGTTGCCGGCCTCCGGGAGACCCAGTACTTC.

The chain joins TRBV5-4 to TRBJ2-3; 8 nucleotides match TRBD2. The CDR3 is 16 residues long. Germline lookup yields CDR1 SGHNT and CDR2 YYREEE (reference sequence). V was pared by 1 base and J by 5 bases, with 9 bases of the junction left unmatched. The chain's CDR3 is CASSLRAGGPGDTQYF. The CDR3, as DNA: TGTGCCAGCAGCTTGCGCGCGGGGGGCCCAGGAGATACGCAGTATTTT.

This clonotype came up a few times. The V gene is TRBV20-1, the J gene TRBJ2-6; 8 nucleotides match TRBD2. CDR1 and CDR2 from the germline V gene are DFQATT and SNEGSKA (reference sequence). CDR3 length: 18 residues. V gave up 0 bases and J gave up 0 bases; unmatched junction bases: 7. The DNA of the CDR3 is TGCAGTGCTAGAGATGAAGCGGGAGTCTTCTCTGGGGCCAACGTCCTGACTTTC. Translating it yields CSARDEAGVFSGANVLTF.

This clonotype has just a few counts. The chain has TRBV11-2 and TRBJ2-6, with D possibly being TRBD1 (7 bases). The germline V and J ends were trimmed by 3 bases and 5 bases, with 17 bases remaining between them. Germline CDR1 SGHAT, CDR2 FQNNGV. This CDR3 comprises 17 residues. Here the CDR3 DNA reads TGTGCCAGCAGCTTCAGGGGGTCGGGACTCCGGGCCAACGTCCTGACTTTC. Encoded protein: CASSFRGSGLRANVLTF. The complete variable domain, with remaining parts taken from reference TRBV11-2 and TRBJ2-6, reads EAGVAQSPRYKIIEKRQSVAFWCNPISGHATLYWYQQILGQGPKLLIQFQNNGVVDDSQLPKDRFSAERLKGVDSTLKIQPAKLEDSAVYLCASSFRGSGLRANVLTFGAGSRLTVL.

This clonotype was observed a handful of times. The chain uses TRBV14 and TRBJ2-1; D is ambiguous. CDR3 length equals 13 residues. CDR1 and CDR2 from the germline V gene are SGHDN and FVKESK. V dropped 5 bases and J dropped 8 bases, with 13 bases sitting between them. CDR3 sequence reads: CASSKGFRDEQFF. The CDR3 DNA reads as TGTGCCAGCAGCAAAGGGTTTCGGGATGAGCAGTTCTTC.

This clonotype was detected only a few times. V and J are TRBV6-5 and TRBJ2-6, with 11 nucleotides matching TRBD2. Germline CDR1 and CDR2: MNHEY and SVGAGI. The CDR3 is 18 amino acids. V lost 2 bases to trimming and J lost 3 bases; unmatched junction nucleotides: 6. The CDR3 protein is CASSYTSGSTNGANVLTF. In DNA, the CDR3 is TGTGCCAGCAGTTACACTAGCGGGAGCACTAATGGGGCCAACGTCCTGACTTTC.

The rearrangement links TRBV6-5 to TRBJ2-7; unclear D gene. Trimming left V 0 bases short and J 0 bases short, with 12 bases between. CDR1 is MNHEY and CDR2 is SVGAGI in the germline V gene. The length of the CDR3 is 16 residues. The CDR3 is CASSYSVDLSSYEQYF. In DNA form, the CDR3 reads TGTGCCAGCAGTTACTCGGTGGACCTTTCCTCCTACGAGCAGTACTTC.